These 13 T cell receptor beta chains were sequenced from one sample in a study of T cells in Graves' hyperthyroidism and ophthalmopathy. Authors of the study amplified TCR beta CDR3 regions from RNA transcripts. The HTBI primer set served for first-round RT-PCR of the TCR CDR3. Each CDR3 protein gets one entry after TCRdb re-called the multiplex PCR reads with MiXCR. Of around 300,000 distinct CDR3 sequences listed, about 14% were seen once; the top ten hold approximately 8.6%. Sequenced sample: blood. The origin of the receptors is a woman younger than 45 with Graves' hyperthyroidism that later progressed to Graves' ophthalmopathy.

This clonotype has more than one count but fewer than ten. CDR3 protein: CASSLNGNSYEQYF. CDR3 bases: TGCGCCAGCAGCCTGAACGGGAACTCCTACGAGCAGTACTTC. The V call is TRBV4-1, the J call TRBJ2-7; TRBD2 might be the D (5 bases). Germline CDR1 is MGHRA and CDR2 is YSYEKL. The CDR3 is 14 amino acids. Trimming took off 4 bases at V and 0 bases at J, with 10 bases between the two ends.

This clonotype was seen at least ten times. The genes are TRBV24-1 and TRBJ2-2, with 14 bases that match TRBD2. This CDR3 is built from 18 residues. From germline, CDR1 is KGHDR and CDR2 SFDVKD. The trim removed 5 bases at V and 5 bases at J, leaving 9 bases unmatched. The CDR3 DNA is TGTGCCACCAGTGCCTGGGGACTAGCGGGAGCCGTAACCGGGGAGCTGTTTTTT. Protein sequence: CATSAWGLAGAVTGELFF.

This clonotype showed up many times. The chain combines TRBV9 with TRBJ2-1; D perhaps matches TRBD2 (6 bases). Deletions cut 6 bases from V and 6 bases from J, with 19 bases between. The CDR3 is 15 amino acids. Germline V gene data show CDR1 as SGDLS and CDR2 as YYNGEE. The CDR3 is CASNLGGGLINEQFF. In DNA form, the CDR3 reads TGTGCCAGCAACCTTGGGGGAGGCCTAATCAATGAGCAGTTCTTC.

The CDR3 here is CSARGIINFSSYEQYF. CDR3 in DNA: TGCAGTGCTAGGGGAATCATAAACTTTTCCTCCTACGAGCAGTACTTC. This chain connects TRBV20-1 to TRBJ2-7; D is uncertain. The germline gives CDR1 DFQATT, CDR2 SNEGSKA (reference sequence). Trimming cost V 3 bases and J 0 bases, with 18 bases left between them. The length of the CDR3 is 16 residues.

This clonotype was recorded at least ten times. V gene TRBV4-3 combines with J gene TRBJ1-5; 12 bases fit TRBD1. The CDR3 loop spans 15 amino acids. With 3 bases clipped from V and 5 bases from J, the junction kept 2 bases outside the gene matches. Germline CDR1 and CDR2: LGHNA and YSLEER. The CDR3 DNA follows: TGCGCCAGCAGCCAGGGGACAGGGGGCCATCAGCCCCAGCATTTT. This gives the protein CASSQGTGGHQPQHF.

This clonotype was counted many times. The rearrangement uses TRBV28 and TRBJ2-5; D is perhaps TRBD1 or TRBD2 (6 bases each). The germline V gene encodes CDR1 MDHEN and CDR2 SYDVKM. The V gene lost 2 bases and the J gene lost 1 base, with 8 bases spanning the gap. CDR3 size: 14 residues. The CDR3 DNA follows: TGTGCCAGCAGTTTAAGGGGGGCCCAAGAGACCCAGTACTTC. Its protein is CASSLRGAQETQYF.

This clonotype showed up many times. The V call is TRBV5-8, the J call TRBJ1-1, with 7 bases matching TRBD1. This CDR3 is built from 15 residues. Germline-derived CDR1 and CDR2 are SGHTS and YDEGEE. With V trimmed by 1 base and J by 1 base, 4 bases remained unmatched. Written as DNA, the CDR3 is TGTGCCAGCAGCTTGTGGGGACAGCAGAACACTGAAGCTTTCTTT. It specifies CASSLWGQQNTEAFF.

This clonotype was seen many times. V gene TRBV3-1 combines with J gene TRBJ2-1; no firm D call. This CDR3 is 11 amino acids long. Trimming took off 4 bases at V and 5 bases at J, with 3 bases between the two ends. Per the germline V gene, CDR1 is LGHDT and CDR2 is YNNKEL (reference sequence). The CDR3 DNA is TGTGCCAGCAGCCGGAACAATGAGCAGTTCTTC. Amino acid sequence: CASSRNNEQFF.

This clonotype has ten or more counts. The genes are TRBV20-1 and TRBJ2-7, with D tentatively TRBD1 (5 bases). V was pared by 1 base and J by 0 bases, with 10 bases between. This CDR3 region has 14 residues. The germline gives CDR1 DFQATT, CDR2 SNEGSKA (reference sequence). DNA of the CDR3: TGCAGTGCTAGAGGGGGCGGCCGCTCCTACGAGCAGTACTTC. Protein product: CSARGGGRSYEQYF.

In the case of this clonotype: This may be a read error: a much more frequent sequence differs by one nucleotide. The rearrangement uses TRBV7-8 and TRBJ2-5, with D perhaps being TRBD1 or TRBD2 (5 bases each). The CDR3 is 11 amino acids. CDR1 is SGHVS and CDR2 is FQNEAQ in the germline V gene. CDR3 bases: TGTGCCAGCACCCAAGGGGAGACCCCGTACTTC. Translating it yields CASTQGETPYF.

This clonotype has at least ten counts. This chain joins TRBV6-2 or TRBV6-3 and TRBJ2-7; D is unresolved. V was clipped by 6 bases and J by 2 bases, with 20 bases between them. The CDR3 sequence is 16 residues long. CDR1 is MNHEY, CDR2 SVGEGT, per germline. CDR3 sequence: CASSSLQVLLTYEQYF. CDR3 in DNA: TGTGCCAGCAGCTCCCTTCAGGTACTCCTGACCTACGAGCAGTACTTC.

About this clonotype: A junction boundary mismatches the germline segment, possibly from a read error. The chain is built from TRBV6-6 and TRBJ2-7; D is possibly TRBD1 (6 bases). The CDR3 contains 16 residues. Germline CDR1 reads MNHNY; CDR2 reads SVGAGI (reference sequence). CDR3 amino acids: CASSHSTAGDQYEQYF. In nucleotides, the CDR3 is TGTGCCAGCAGTCACTCGACAGCAGGGGACCAGTACGAGCAGTACTTC.

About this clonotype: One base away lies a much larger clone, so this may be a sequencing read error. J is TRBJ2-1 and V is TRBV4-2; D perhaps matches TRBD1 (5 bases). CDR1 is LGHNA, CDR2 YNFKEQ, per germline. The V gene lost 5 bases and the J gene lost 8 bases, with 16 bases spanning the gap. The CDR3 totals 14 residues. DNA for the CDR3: TGTGCCAGCAGCGAGTTGGGGCAGACCGATGAGCAGTTCTTC. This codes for CASSELGQTDEQFF.